Each of the 14 T cell receptor beta chains below was sequenced from the same sample in a study of blood T cells in healthy people across ages. PCR was performed a second time for about 7 to 11 cycles using a sample-barcoded 5' primer and a J-beta primer mix. Using its own MiXCR run on the 5' RACE reads, TCRdb lists one record per CDR3 protein. The sample lists hundreds of thousands of distinct CDR3 sequences, 45% to 70% occurring once. The sequenced sample was blood. The receptors were sampled from a man aged 35 to 55 in good health.

The rearrangement links TRBV27 to TRBJ2-7; D remains ambiguous. Trimming took 5 bases from V and 3 from J, leaving 20 bases between them. Germline V lookup: CDR1 MNHEY, CDR2 SMNVEV (reference sequence). The CDR3 extends over 16 amino acids. For the CDR3, the DNA is TGTGCCAGCAGTATCCTCAGACCCCCGACGGTCTACGAGCAGTACTTC. Translating it yields CASSILRPPTVYEQYF.

The rearrangement joins TRBV28 to TRBJ2-5; TRBD2 agrees at 14 bases. V was pared by 6 bases and J by 4 bases, with 7 bases of the junction left unmatched. The CDR3 covers 16 residues. CDR1 MDHEN and CDR2 SYDVKM come from the germline V gene. The CDR3 reads CASREGTSGSIETQYF. CDR3 coding DNA: TGTGCCAGCAGGGAAGGGACTAGCGGGAGCATAGAGACCCAGTACTTC. The entire variable domain, with the rest obtained from reference TRBV28 and TRBJ2-5, is as follows: DVKVTQSSRYLVKRTGEKVFLECVQDMDHENMFWYRQDPGLGLRLIYFSYDVKMKEKGDIPEGYSVSREKKERFSLILESASTNQTSMYLCASREGTSGSIETQYFGPGTRLLVL.

V is TRBV27 and J is TRBJ2-3; D may be TRBD2 (5 bases). Looked up from germline, CDR1 is MNHEY and CDR2 is SMNVEV (reference sequence). The CDR3 loop spans 15 amino acids. Deletions cut 3 bases from V and 7 bases from J, with 17 bases between. Here the CDR3 DNA reads TGTGCCAGCAGTTTTTTCGAGCGGAAGGCGTATACGCAGTATTTT. Its protein product is CASSFFERKAYTQYF.

As DNA, the CDR3 is TGTGCCAGCAGTCCAGGTTTTACGGGGGGGGAGACCCAGTACTTC. Its protein product is CASSPGFTGGETQYF. The rearrangement uses TRBV6-6 and TRBJ2-5; 8 positions agree with TRBD2. Per the germline V gene, CDR1 is MNHNY and CDR2 is SVGAGI (reference sequence). V lost 5 bases to trimming and J lost 5 bases; unmatched junction nucleotides: 10. The CDR3 runs to 15 residues.

CDR3 protein: CASSHGTYNEQFF. For the CDR3, the DNA is TGCGCCAGCAGCCACGGGACTTACAATGAGCAGTTCTTC. The chain uses TRBV4-1 and TRBJ2-1; D possibly corresponds to TRBD2 (6 bases). The CDR3 has 13 residues. Per germline, CDR1 MGHRA and CDR2 YSYEKL. V was clipped by 3 bases and J by 4 bases, with 7 bases between them.

The J gene is TRBJ2-2, the V gene TRBV2, with 7 bases fitting TRBD1. The germline gives CDR1 SNHLY, CDR2 FYNNEI. V lost 1 base to trimming and J lost 7 bases; unmatched junction nucleotides: 9. The CDR3 length is 16 residues. CDR3 sequence: CASSEGPAGGHGELFF. In nucleotides, the CDR3 is TGTGCCAGCAGTGAAGGTCCGGCAGGGGGTCACGGGGAGCTGTTTTTT.

This clonotype has a handful of counts. V gene TRBV7-6 combines with J gene TRBJ2-1; 11 nucleotides match TRBD1. This CDR3 comprises 14 residues. Germline V lookup: CDR1 SGHVS, CDR2 FNYEAQ. V was pared by 5 bases and J by 6 bases, with 3 bases of the junction left unmatched. In DNA form, the CDR3 reads TGTGCCAGCAGCCACGGACAGGGGGCCAATGAGCAGTTCTTC. Its protein product is CASSHGQGANEQFF.

The chain uses TRBV2 and TRBJ2-3, with 8 positions matching TRBD1. The CDR3 is 15 amino acids. Germline trimming cut 7 bases from V and 5 bases from J; bases unmatched to any gene: 11. Germline V gene lookup returns CDR1 SNHLY and CDR2 FYNNEI. CDR3 nucleotides: TGTGCCAGCATGATCGACAGGGGCTTTAAAGATACGCAGTATTTT. It yields the protein CASMIDRGFKDTQYF.

V and J are TRBV24-1 and TRBJ2-3, with TRBD1 identical over 8 bases. With 3 bases clipped from V and 2 bases from J, the junction kept 6 bases outside the gene matches. Germline lookup yields CDR1 KGHDR and CDR2 SFDVKD. The CDR3 is made up of 16 amino acids. CDR3: CATSDRRDRYTDTQYF. CDR3 DNA: TGTGCCACCAGTGATCGACGGGACAGGTACACAGATACGCAGTATTTT.

The V gene is TRBV12-3 or TRBV12-4, the J gene TRBJ2-1; 7 bases are shared with TRBD1. The J segment lost 3 bases and the V segment lost 7 bases, leaving 3 bases of the junction unmatched. CDR3 length: 13 amino acids. Here the CDR3 DNA reads TGTGCCAGCAATGACAGGGTCTACAATGAGCAGTTCTTC. Residues: CASNDRVYNEQFF.

There are a few counts of this clonotype. The CDR3 loop reads CASEGNVRGTQYF. CDR3 in DNA: TGTGCCAGCGAAGGAAATGTGAGGGGTACGCAGTATTTT. This chain uses TRBV12-3 or TRBV12-4 with TRBJ2-3; the D call may be TRBD1 or TRBD2 (5 bases each). Trimming shortened V by 8 bases and J by 8 bases, and 17 bases separated the two germline ends. The CDR3 covers 13 residues.

The gene calls are TRBV20-1 and TRBJ2-5; 9 bases are a match to TRBD1. The end of the DNA fits TRBJ2-7 better, so the J call may be wrong. This CDR3 is 14 amino acids long. The germline V gene has CDR1 DFQATT and CDR2 SNEGSKA (reference sequence). The CDR3 is CSADPGTGPSEQYF. CDR3 nucleotide sequence: TGCAGTGCAGACCCCGGGACAGGGCCCTCCGAGCAGTACTTC.

This clonotype has only a few counts. The chain uses TRBV2 and TRBJ2-5; 8 bases line up with TRBD2. This CDR3 comprises 15 residues. Trimming took 8 bases from V and 5 from J; bases not matched to a gene: 13. Germline CDR1 SNHLY, CDR2 FYNNEI. DNA of the CDR3: TGTGCCAGCCGTCGAGAAGCGGGAGTTGGGGAGACCCAGTACTTC. It specifies CASRREAGVGETQYF.

The rearrangement uses TRBV6-2 or TRBV6-3 and TRBJ2-7, with D possibly called TRBD1 or TRBD2 (5 bases each). In germline, CDR1 is MNHEY, CDR2 SVGEGT. There are 13 residues in the CDR3. V was pared by 7 bases and J by 4 bases, with 14 bases between. The CDR3 here is CASTPTGRYEQYF. The CDR3 nucleotides read TGTGCCAGCACCCCTACGGGACGGTACGAGCAGTACTTC.